A single sample gave rise to the 5 T cell receptor beta chains below, sequenced in a study of shared clonotypes between healthy human individuals. Sequencing used immunoSEQ multiplex PCR; TCRdb keeps in-frame clones, though not all of them. Of 2 million to 2.5 million clones detected, about 94% appear once; the ten largest clones hold roughly 0.13%. The specimen was naive CD4+ T cells sorted from blood. Subset noted: CD45RA+ positively selected. These receptors all stem from a man younger than 35 in good health.

This clone was counted between two and nine times. The V and J genes are TRBV5-1 and TRBJ1-1; no reliable D call. Germline-derived CDR1 and CDR2 are SGHRS and YFSETQ. Trimming removed 5 bases at V and 4 bases at J, with 12 bases between. This CDR3 region has 13 residues. This CDR3 reads CASRGLDGTEAFF. The CDR3 DNA reads TGCGCCAGCAGAGGGTTAGACGGCACTGAAGCTTTCTTT.

The chain joins TRBV5-1 to TRBJ2-5, with TRBD1 as a possible D gene (6 bases). The germline V gene encodes CDR1 SGHRS and CDR2 YFSETQ. CDR3 length: 15 residues. Trimming removed 4 bases at V and 2 bases at J, with 15 bases between. The CDR3 spells CASSPGQMLQETQYF. The CDR3 bases are TGCGCCAGCAGCCCCGGACAGATGTTACAAGAGACCCAGTACTTC.

V gene TRBV10-3 combines with J gene TRBJ2-7; D gene ambiguous. Germline V gene lookup returns CDR1 ENHRY and CDR2 SYGVKD. Trimming took 9 bases from V and 2 from J, leaving 14 bases between them. This CDR3 has 13 residues. The CDR3 here is CAILPGPPYEQYF. CDR3 DNA: TGTGCCATTTTACCTGGACCTCCCTACGAGCAGTACTTC.

This rearrangement joins TRBV10-1 to TRBJ2-1; 7 positions match TRBD2. CDR1 WNHNN and CDR2 SYGVQD come from the germline V gene (reference sequence). V trimming: 6 bases; J trimming: 7 bases; junction bases outside the gene matches: 6. CDR3 length: 13 amino acids. The CDR3 coding sequence is TGCGCCAGCAGCTACCCGGGGGGAAATGAGCAGTTCTTC. Its protein is CASSYPGGNEQFF.

V usage is TRBV9 and J usage is TRBJ1-3, with TRBD1 matching over 8 bases. Germline V gene lookup returns CDR1 SGDLS and CDR2 YYNGEE. With 3 bases clipped from V and 3 bases from J, the junction kept 8 bases outside the gene matches. This CDR3 contains 16 residues. In DNA, the CDR3 is TGTGCCAGCAGCGCGGGGACAGGCGAATTTGGAAACACCATATATTTT. Its translation: CASSAGTGEFGNTIYF.